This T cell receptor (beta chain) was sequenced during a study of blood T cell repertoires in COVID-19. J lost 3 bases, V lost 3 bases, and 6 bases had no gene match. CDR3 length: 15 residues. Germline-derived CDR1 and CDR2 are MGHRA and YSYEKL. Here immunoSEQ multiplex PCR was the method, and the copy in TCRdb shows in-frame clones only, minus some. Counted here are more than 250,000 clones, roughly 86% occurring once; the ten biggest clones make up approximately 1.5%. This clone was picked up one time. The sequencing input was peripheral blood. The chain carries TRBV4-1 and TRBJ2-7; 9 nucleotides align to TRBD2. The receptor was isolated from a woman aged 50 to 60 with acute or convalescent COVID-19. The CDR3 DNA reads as TGCGCCAGCAGCCACCGGACTAGCGACAGCTACGAGCAGTACTTC. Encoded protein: CASSHRTSDSYEQYF.